The T cell receptor beta chain described here comes from a study of T cells in Graves' hyperthyroidism and ophthalmopathy (dated by TCRdb to the late 2010s). Study-wide context: Peripheral blood samples were taken at the time of initial diagnosis, prior to any treatment. In addition, the study compared T-cell repertoires in thyroid tissue and in blood from 6 or 7 Graves' hyperthyroidism patients. The 100 or so discovery patients were divided at random into training and test sets in a 7:3 ratio. Prospective prediction of ophthalmopathy was tested in an independent validation cohort consisting of roughly 19 hyperthyroidism patients and approximately 16 patients who later progressed to ophthalmopathy. The paper reports TCR Vbeta CDR3 sequencing of fewer than 150 peripheral blood samples: 40 or so ophthalmopathy, roughly 74 hyperthyroidism and around 17 progressor patients. After blood sampling, hyperthyroidism patients were treated with methimazole at a starting dose of 30 mg daily, and ophthalmopathy patients were treated with high-dose intravenous methylprednisolone. To identify TCR V-J signatures that set the groups apart, the researchers used a discovery cohort of 90 to 100 patients, made up of approximately 43 with Graves' ophthalmopathy and 55 to 65 with stable Graves' hyperthyroidism.

Stable Graves' hyperthyroidism was defined as the absence of progression to ophthalmopathy over 18 months of follow-up. Hyperthyroidism patients were newly diagnosed, had a disease duration of under 2 months, and were aged 18 to 65 years. Any patient with an uncontrolled infection, another autoimmune disease, pregnancy or lactation was excluded. Diagnoses were based on clinical symptoms, serum thyroxine and TRAb, thyroid ultrasound and orbital computed tomography. PBMCs were separated from under 12 ml of fresh peripheral blood using Ficoll-Paque density gradient centrifugation. Total RNA was extracted with Trizol reagent, and quality was checked on an Agilent 2100 Bioanalyzer. General conclusions and limits of the study: Most expanded thyroid clonotypes (frequency above 0.001) were also detected in blood, suggesting blood repertoires may reflect thyroid immune responses. A 13 V-J signature model separated ophthalmopathy from stable hyperthyroidism, with around 88% sensitivity and roughly 81% specificity in cross-validation and 80%/75% in testing. Sample size was not statistically predetermined, and investigators were not blinded to group allocation. In validation, progression to ophthalmopathy was predicted by the model with 70% to 71% sensitivity and under 85% specificity, a median of about 6 months before onset.

TCR beta CDR3 regions were amplified from RNA transcripts. For the first round of RT-PCR on the TCR CDR3, the HTBI primer set was used together with the Qiagen OneStep RT-PCR kit. A second multiplex PCR round built the libraries, followed by size selection and purification. The libraries were sequenced on an Illumina HiSeq2000 using paired-end 100 bp reads. The study's own analysis went as follows. SOAPnuke was used to process the raw data, with reads discarded if the reads contained adapters or uncalled bases, had a mean Phred below 15, or lacked an exact constant-primer or identifier match. COPE v1.2.5 was used to merge the high-quality paired reads, and each unique nucleotide sequence was defined as a clonotype. MiTCR v1.1 was used to align clonotypes to the IMGT TRBV, TRBD and TRBJ reference segments. The analysis included only V-J combinations with a frequency above 0.0001, which together covered more than 98% of the repertoires. A TCS score was defined as the ratio of F50 (clonal expansion) to E x V (chaos), with BLOSUM62-based TCRdist applied between CDR3 peptides within each V-J. Welch's t-statistics and random forest reduced roughly 540 V-J features to 13, which were used in a naive Bayes classifier (R e1071). TCRdb trimmed public reads at Q25 via fastp, called clones via MiXCR and kept in-frame beta chains. Rows with a matching CDR3 protein are joined into one entry that keeps the most common DNA and genes. V and J calls and clone size were set by TCRdb, not the authors. Across this sample there are around 400,000 distinct CDR3 sequences, with 13% seen only once. Of the sample, over 8.5% falls within the top ten clones.

This clonotype has a count of ten or more. The antigen it binds to is not known. There are no base qualities to consult, and no much larger clone falls within one base. V sheds 0 bases and J sheds 0 bases, leaving 5 bases between their ends. From cysteine to phenylalanine, the CDR3 is 14 amino acids long. The sequence is cut down to CDR3 DNA, 42 bases in frame from base 1. CDR1 is given as LNHNV and CDR2 as YYDKDF, both from the germline V gene (reference sequence). The V and J genes are TRBV15 and TRBJ1-1; too little of a D gene remains to name it. Sample: blood. The sequence was obtained from a woman younger than 35 with Graves' hyperthyroidism. The CDR3 here reads CATSRDWVNTEAFF. The nucleotide sequence reads TGTGCCACCAGCAGAGATTGGGTGAACACTGAAGCTTTCTTT. With all but the CDR3 taken from the reference TRBV15 and TRBJ1-1 genes, the full variable domain is: DAMVIQNPRYQVTQFGKPVTLSCSQTLNHNVMYWYQQKSSQAPKLLFHYYDKDFNNEADTPDNFQSRRPNTSFCFLDIRSPGLGDTAMYLCATSRDWVNTEAFFGQGTRLTVV.